This TCR beta chain stems from a study of T cell responses to AZD1222 COVID-19 vaccine. Notes on the study in general: Repertoires were obtained only post-peak T cell response. White British donors predominated, females outnumbered males, and clonal diversity was possibly underestimated. Spike-specific TCR breadth and depth rose after two AZD1222 doses. A reported finding is that nearly half of spike-specific TCRs target unmutated variant regions.

Produced via immunoSEQ multiplex PCR; TCRdb's table is partial and in-frame only. The repertoire holds around 100,000 clones, with about 88% as singletons. To note about this clone: Its specificity is unknown.

This CDR3 is 13 amino acids long. With 1 base removed from V and 5 bases from J, the gap between germline ends came to 8 bases. Germline V gene data show CDR1 as SGHAT and CDR2 as FQNNGV. The rearrangement joins TRBV11-2 to TRBJ2-5, with D possibly being TRBD2 (7 bases). The TCR comes from an adult in good health. Specimen: peripheral blood, collected on day 0 of AZD1222 vaccination. Here the CDR3 reads CASSLGGGETQYF. CDR3 DNA sequence: TGTGCCAGCAGCTTAGGGGGGGGCGAGACCCAGTACTTC.